These 20 T cell receptor beta chains share one sample of origin, sequenced in a study of CD8+ T cells in alopecia areata. In each case, RNA was isolated and then reverse transcribed into cDNA as the sequencing template. Measured with immunoSEQ multiplex PCR; TCRdb has only the in-frame clones, and not every one. The sample lists roughly 150,000 clones; around 62% were seen once. The sequenced sample consisted of CD8+ T cells sorted from blood. These receptor sequences come from a human donor in good health.

The genes are TRBV29-1 and TRBJ2-6; D is possibly TRBD1 (6 bases). Trimming stripped 6 bases from V and 0 bases from J, with 18 bases between. Germline loops: CDR1 SQVTM, CDR2 ANQGSEA. The CDR3 sequence is 17 residues long. CDR3 in amino acids: CSVRTRGFNSGANVLTF. CDR3 nucleotides: TGCAGCGTACGAACCAGGGGTTTTAACTCTGGGGCCAACGTCCTGACTTTC.

The chain links TRBV5-1 to TRBJ2-7; D perhaps matches TRBD1 (5 bases). Trimming stripped 2 bases from V and 2 bases from J, with 11 bases between. CDR1 and CDR2 (germline): SGHRS, YFSETQ. This CDR3 spans 14 amino acids. The CDR3 region has the DNA TGCGCCAGCAGCTTCACACAGGAACCCTACGAGCAGTACTTC. Translating it yields CASSFTQEPYEQYF.

This clone was seen only a few times. The chain joins TRBV2 to TRBJ2-5; 10 bases map to TRBD1. Germline CDR1 SNHLY, CDR2 FYNNEI. The CDR3 runs to 17 residues. Trimming cost V 3 bases and J 1 base; bases outside gene matches: 8. CDR3 bases: TGTGCCAGCAGTGACCCCGGGACAGGGGCACCCCAAGAGACCCAGTACTTC. It specifies CASSDPGTGAPQETQYF.

The chain joins TRBV7-9 to TRBJ2-2; 7 positions agree with TRBD1. The CDR3 is made up of 17 amino acids. V dropped 1 base and J dropped 0; count of bases not matched to a gene: 5. From germline, CDR1 is SEHNR and CDR2 FQNEAQ (reference sequence). Here the CDR3 reads CASSLEDRVSNTGELFF. The CDR3 bases are TGTGCCAGCAGCTTAGAAGACAGGGTCTCGAACACCGGGGAGCTGTTTTTT.

V usage is TRBV2 and J usage is TRBJ2-1; no reliable D call. The V gene lost 7 bases and the J gene lost 4 bases, with 8 bases spanning the gap. Germline lookup yields CDR1 SNHLY and CDR2 FYNNEI. The CDR3 is 12 amino acids. CDR3 coding DNA: TGTGCCAGCACTGGGCCATACAATGAGCAGTTCTTC. It is translated as CASTGPYNEQFF.

The chain uses TRBV5-1 and TRBJ2-3; D remains unclear. This CDR3 region has 11 residues. In germline, CDR1 is SGHRS, CDR2 YFSETQ. Deletions cut 5 bases from V and 4 bases from J, with 5 bases between. The CDR3 here is CASRRSDTQYF. In DNA, the CDR3 is TGCGCCAGCAGGAGGTCAGATACGCAGTATTTT.

The rearrangement links TRBV6-6 to TRBJ2-4; tentative D call: TRBD2 (5 bases). The CDR3 length is 15 residues. Per the germline V gene, CDR1 is MNHNY and CDR2 is SVGAGI (reference sequence). Trimming took 3 bases from V and 6 from J, leaving 15 bases between them. For the CDR3, the DNA is TGTGCCAGCAGTTATATCCACGCTGAGGGAAACATTCAGTACTTC. It yields the protein CASSYIHAEGNIQYF.

This sequence joins TRBV2 and TRBJ2-7, with D perhaps TRBD1 (5 bases). Trimming pared 7 bases from V and 9 bases from J, leaving 16 bases between. In germline, CDR1 is SNHLY, CDR2 FYNNEI. The CDR3 consists of 12 residues. The CDR3 region is CASTDRRRGQYF. CDR3 in DNA: TGTGCCAGCACCGACCGGCGAAGGGGGCAGTACTTC.

J is TRBJ2-1 and V is TRBV7-9; 13 bases are a match to TRBD2. V shed 6 bases and J 4 bases; nucleotides not matched to a gene: 6. CDR3 size: 16 residues. Per the germline V gene, CDR1 is SEHNR and CDR2 is FQNEAQ (reference sequence). CDR3 DNA sequence: TGTGCCAGCAGGAAGGGGACTAGCGGGACGTACAATGAGCAGTTCTTC. Translated: CASRKGTSGTYNEQFF.

The chain couples TRBV5-4 to TRBJ2-3, with 9 bases lining up with TRBD1. CDR1 and CDR2 (germline): SGHNT, YYREEE (reference sequence). The CDR3 spans 16 residues. With 4 bases clipped from V and 2 bases from J, the junction kept 8 bases outside the gene matches. The CDR3: CASSGGTGKATDTQYF. The CDR3 DNA is TGTGCCAGCAGCGGGGGGACAGGGAAGGCCACAGATACGCAGTATTTT.

This clone has a handful of counts. The chain employs TRBV2 and TRBJ2-1, with D perhaps matching TRBD1 (6 bases). This CDR3 comprises 14 residues. CDR1 and CDR2 from the germline V gene are SNHLY and FYNNEI. The ends were cut back, 10 bases at V and 7 bases at J, with 20 bases in the middle. The CDR3 DNA sequence: TGTGCCATAGATGCAGGGGCTACAGTTAATGAGCAGTTCTTC. It codes for CAIDAGATVNEQFF.

This clone was counted a few times. The same CDR3 also results from other DNA sequences found in this sample. The chain combines TRBV29-1 with TRBJ2-2; D might be TRBD2 (5 bases). Germline CDR1 SQVTM, CDR2 ANQGSEA. V lost 1 base, J lost 5 bases, and 5 bases lay in between. CDR3 length: 12 residues. CDR3 sequence: CSVEAGTGELFF. CDR3 bases: TGCAGCGTTGAAGCGGGGACCGGGGAGCTGTTTTTT.

The genes are TRBV25-1 and TRBJ2-7; 13 bases agree with TRBD2. Per the germline V gene, CDR1 is MGHDK and CDR2 is SYGVNS. J lost 3 bases, V lost 4 bases, and 6 bases had no gene match. This CDR3 is built from 16 residues. The DNA of the CDR3 is TGTGCCAGCAGTGGAACCGGGACTAGCGGGAACTACGAGCAGTACTTC. This codes for CASSGTGTSGNYEQYF.

V is TRBV5-1 and J is TRBJ2-3, with D possibly TRBD2 on 5 matching bases. The CDR3 sequence is 16 residues long. CDR1 is SGHRS and CDR2 is YFSETQ in the germline V gene. V shed 4 bases and J shed 4 bases, with 19 bases lying between them. The CDR3 DNA is TGCGCCAGCAGCACGCGGACGGGAAGAAGGCCAGATACGCAGTATTTT. Its translation is CASSTRTGRRPDTQYF.

This clone was seen a single time. At one end, the junction sequence differs from germline, possibly due to a read error. The rearrangement joins TRBV30 to TRBJ1-2; 8 bases fit TRBD1. The CDR3 runs to 14 residues. Germline lookup yields CDR1 GTSNPN and CDR2 SVGIG (reference sequence). The DNA for the CDR3 is TGTGCCTGGAGTGTAGCAGGAGGACAGGGTTTCTCGTCCTTC. The encoded protein is CAWSVAGGQGFSSF.

This chain connects TRBV27 to TRBJ2-2, with 12 nucleotides matching TRBD1. CDR1 and CDR2 from the germline V gene are MNHEY and SMNVEV (reference sequence). The trim removed 6 bases at V and 3 bases at J, leaving 5 bases unmatched. This CDR3 has 16 residues. Here the CDR3 reads CASSQGTGGYTGELFF. CDR3 in DNA: TGTGCCAGCAGCCAGGGGACAGGGGGCTACACCGGGGAGCTGTTTTTT.

Only a few counts were recorded for this clone. This chain uses TRBV29-1 with TRBJ2-1; perhaps TRBD2 as D (5 bases). Trimming took off 4 bases at V and 8 bases at J, with 6 bases between the two ends. Germline loops: CDR1 SQVTM, CDR2 ANQGSEA. CDR3 length: 10 amino acids. CDR3 region: CSVVRDEQFF. For the CDR3, the DNA is TGCAGCGTTGTGCGGGATGAGCAGTTCTTC.

CDR3 residues: CASSLGQGIADGYTF. The CDR3, as DNA: TGTGCCAGCAGTTTGGGACAGGGAATAGCGGATGGCTACACCTTC. The V gene is TRBV27, the J gene TRBJ1-2; 9 nucleotides line up with TRBD1. The germline V gene encodes CDR1 MNHEY and CDR2 SMNVEV (reference sequence). The ends lost 3 bases at V and 6 bases at J; junction bases unmatched: 8. CDR3 length: 15 residues.

The chain joins TRBV25-1 to TRBJ2-7, with D possibly matching TRBD2 (6 bases). V gave up 3 bases and J gave up 1 base, with 13 bases separating them. This CDR3 region has 15 residues. CDR1 MGHDK and CDR2 SYGVNS come from the germline V gene. The CDR3 loop reads CASSDQTGESYEQYF. In DNA form, the CDR3 reads TGTGCCAGCAGTGATCAGACGGGAGAGTCCTACGAGCAGTACTTC.

This clone was seen a handful of times. The chain recombines TRBV29-1 with TRBJ2-7; D unclear. From germline, CDR1 is SQVTM and CDR2 ANQGSEA. The CDR3 is 10 residues long. Trimming took off 0 bases at V and 10 bases at J, with 7 bases between the two ends. CDR3 DNA: TGCAGCGTTGAAGATGACCGCCAGTACTTC. Translating it yields CSVEDDRQYF.